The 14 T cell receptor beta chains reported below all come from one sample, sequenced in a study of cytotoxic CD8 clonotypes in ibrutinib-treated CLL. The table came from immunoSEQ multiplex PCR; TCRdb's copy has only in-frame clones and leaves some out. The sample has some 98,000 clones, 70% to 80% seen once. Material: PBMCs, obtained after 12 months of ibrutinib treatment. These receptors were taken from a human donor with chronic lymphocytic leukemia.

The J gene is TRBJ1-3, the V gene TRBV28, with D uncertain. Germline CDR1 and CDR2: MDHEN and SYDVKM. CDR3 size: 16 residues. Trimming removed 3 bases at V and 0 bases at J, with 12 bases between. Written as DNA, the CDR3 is TGTGCCAGCAGTTTCGCTGGAGACTCCTCTGGAAACACCATATATTTT. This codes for CASSFAGDSSGNTIYF.

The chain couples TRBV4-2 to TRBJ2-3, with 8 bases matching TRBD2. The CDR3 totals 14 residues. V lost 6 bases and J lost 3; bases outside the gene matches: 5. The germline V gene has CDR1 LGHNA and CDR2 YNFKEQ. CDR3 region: CASRAGGYTDTQYF. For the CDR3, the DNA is TGTGCCAGCAGGGCGGGGGGTTATACAGATACGCAGTATTTT.

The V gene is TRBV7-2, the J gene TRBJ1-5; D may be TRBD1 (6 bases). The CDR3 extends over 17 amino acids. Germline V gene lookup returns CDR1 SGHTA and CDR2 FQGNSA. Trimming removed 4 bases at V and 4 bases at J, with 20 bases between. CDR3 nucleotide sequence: TGTGCCAGCAGCTATCTGGGGGGCGGAGGGCTTAATCAGCCCCAGCATTTT. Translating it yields CASSYLGGGGLNQPQHF.

CDR3 nucleotide sequence: TGTGCCAGCAGCGAATCTCCAAACACTGAAGCTTTCTTT. This translates into CASSESPNTEAFF. The chain uses TRBV27 and TRBJ1-1; D gene ambiguous. Germline loops: CDR1 MNHEY, CDR2 SMNVEV (reference sequence). V lost 6 bases and J 2 bases, leaving 10 bases between the germline ends. The CDR3 totals 13 residues.

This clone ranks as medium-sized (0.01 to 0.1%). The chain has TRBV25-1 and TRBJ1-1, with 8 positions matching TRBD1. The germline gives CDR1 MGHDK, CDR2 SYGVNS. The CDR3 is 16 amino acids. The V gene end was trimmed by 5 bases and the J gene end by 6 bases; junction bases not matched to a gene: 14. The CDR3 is CASSRDGQGRFAEAFF. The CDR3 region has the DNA TGTGCCAGCAGTCGGGATGGACAGGGTCGTTTCGCTGAAGCTTTCTTT.

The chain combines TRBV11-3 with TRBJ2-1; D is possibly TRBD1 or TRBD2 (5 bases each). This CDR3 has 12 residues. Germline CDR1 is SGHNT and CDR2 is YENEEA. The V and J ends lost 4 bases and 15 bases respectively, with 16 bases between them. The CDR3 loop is CASSWELGPPFF. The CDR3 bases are TGTGCCAGCAGCTGGGAGTTGGGACCCCCGTTCTTC.

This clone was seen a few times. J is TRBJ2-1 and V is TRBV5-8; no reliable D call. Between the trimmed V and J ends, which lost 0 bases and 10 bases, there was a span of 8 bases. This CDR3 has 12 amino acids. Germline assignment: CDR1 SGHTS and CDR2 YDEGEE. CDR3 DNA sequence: TGTGCCAGCAGCTTGGGACTGAGCGAGCAGTTCTTC. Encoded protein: CASSLGLSEQFF.

DNA for the CDR3: TGTGCCAGTAGTATCGGGGTAGCGATCCAAGAGACCCAGTACTTC. As protein: CASSIGVAIQETQYF. The chain has TRBV19 and TRBJ2-5; tentatively, D is TRBD2 (5 bases). The ends were cut back, 3 bases at V and 1 base at J, with 12 bases in the middle. Germline CDR1 reads LNHDA; CDR2 reads SQIVND (reference sequence). The length of the CDR3 is 15 residues.

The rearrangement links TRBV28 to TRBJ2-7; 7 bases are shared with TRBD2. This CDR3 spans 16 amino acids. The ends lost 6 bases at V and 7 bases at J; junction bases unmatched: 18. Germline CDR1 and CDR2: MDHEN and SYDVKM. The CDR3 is CASSLQFSGEGGEQYF. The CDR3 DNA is TGTGCCAGCAGCCTCCAGTTCTCGGGGGAGGGTGGTGAGCAGTACTTC.

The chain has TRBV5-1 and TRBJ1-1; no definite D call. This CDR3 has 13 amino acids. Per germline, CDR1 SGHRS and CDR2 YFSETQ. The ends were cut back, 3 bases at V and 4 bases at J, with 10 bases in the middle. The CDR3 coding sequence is TGCGCCAGCAGCTCGAGGGTGGGCACTGAAGCTTTCTTT. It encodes CASSSRVGTEAFF.

The CDR3 nucleotides are TGCGCCAGCAGCCAAGAATTTAGGACAGGGCGGTCACCCCTCCACTTT. Protein product: CASSQEFRTGRSPLHF. The chain links TRBV4-1 to TRBJ1-6; 8 bases are shared with TRBD1. V shed 0 bases, J shed 10 bases, and the junction held 8 bases outside the gene matches. The CDR3 length is 16 residues. CDR1 and CDR2 from the germline V gene are MGHRA and YSYEKL.

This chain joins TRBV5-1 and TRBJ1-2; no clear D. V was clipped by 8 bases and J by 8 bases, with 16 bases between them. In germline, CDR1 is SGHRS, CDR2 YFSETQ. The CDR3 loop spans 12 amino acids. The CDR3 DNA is TGCGCCAGTAAAACCGGGATGGGCGGCTACACCTTC. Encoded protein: CASKTGMGGYTF.

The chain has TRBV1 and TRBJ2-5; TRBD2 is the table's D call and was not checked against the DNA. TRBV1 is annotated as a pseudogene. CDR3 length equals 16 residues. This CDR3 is CTSSQDRGEPQETQYF. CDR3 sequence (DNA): TGCACCAGCAGCCAAGATCGCGGGGAGCCCCAAGAGACCCAGTACTTC.

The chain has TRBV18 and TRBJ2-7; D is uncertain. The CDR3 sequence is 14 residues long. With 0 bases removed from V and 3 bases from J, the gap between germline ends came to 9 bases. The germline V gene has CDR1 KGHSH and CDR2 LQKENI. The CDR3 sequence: CASSPPSQLYEQYF. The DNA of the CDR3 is TGTGCCAGCTCACCACCGTCCCAGCTCTACGAGCAGTACTTC.